This TCR beta chain was captured by sequencing in a study of naive and memory T cell subsets. Study results and limitations: Especially in CD8 cells, naive repertoires contained a few larger clonotypes, possibly CD45RA-re-expressing memory cells.

Trimming took off 1 base at V and 0 bases at J, with 28 bases between the two ends. This CDR3 has 23 amino acids. Germline CDR1 and CDR2: LGHDT and YNNKEL (reference sequence). This clonotype was counted only a few times. Its antigen is currently unknown. Cells stained for CD3, CD4, CD8, CD45RA and CD27 were sorted into four subsets. The beta constant-region primer was an equimolar mix of two oligonucleotides covering TRBC1 and TRBC2. Four rounds of PCR amplified the ligated cDNA using nested alpha and beta constant-region primers plus SP2. TCRdb called the UMI-ligation and nested PCR reads again in MiXCR, with one record for every CDR3 protein. The sample holds about 140,000 distinct CDR3 sequences, under 25% seen once.

Source material: naive CD8+ T cells from blood. This sequence originates from a human donor in good health. This chain joins TRBV3-1 and TRBJ2-6; D gene unclear. CDR3 in amino acids: CASSQVFFQTQSSHFSGANVLTF. DNA of the CDR3: TGTGCCAGCAGCCAAGTTTTTTTTCAGACCCAGTCTTCCCACTTCTCTGGGGCCAACGTCCTGACTTTC.